Listed below are T cell receptor beta chains from one sample, sequenced in a study of cytomegalovirus exposure and HLA in healthy donors. Some clones are missing from TCRdb's copy, which holds only in-frame ones; the method was immunoSEQ multiplex PCR. The repertoire consists of some 150,000 clones, with 85% to 90% occurring once and the leading ten covering approximately 3.2%. The sample comprised PBMCs. These receptors originate from a woman aged 18 to 35 in good health and CMV-seropositive. Each CDR3 is given with its conserved first and last residue. D genes are given only for firm matches. Not all rows give a size; the values are once, few, many and, for expanded clones, a class.

TRBJ2-1	NA	TRBD2	TRBV7-7	CASSFSDSGMEQFF	TGTGCTAGCAGCTTTTCTGATAGCGGGATGGAGCAGTTCTTC
TRBJ1-1	NA	NA	TRBV19	CASSIEGGYTEAFF	TGTGCCAGTAGTATAGAAGGAGGGTACACTGAAGCTTTCTTT
TRBJ1-3	NA	TRBD1	TRBV5-1	CASSLDGQGSGNTIYF	TGCGCCAGCAGCTTGGATGGACAGGGGTCTGGAAACACCATATATTTT
TRBJ2-7	NA	TRBD2	TRBV6-1	CASREGLAGSYEQYF	TGTGCCAGCAGGGAGGGACTAGCGGGATCCTACGAGCAGTACTTC
TRBJ2-1	NA	TRBD1	TRBV30	CAMERDRGGNEQFF	TGTGCTATGGAGCGGGACAGGGGAGGAAATGAGCAGTTCTTC
TRBJ1-5	NA	NA	TRBV2	CASSENRVSNQPQHF	TGTGCCAGCAGTGAAAACAGGGTTTCTAATCAGCCCCAGCATTTT
TRBJ2-4	NA	NA	TRBV11-3	CASSRYTPRALAKNIQYF	TGTGCCAGCAGCCGATATACCCCCAGGGCCCTAGCCAAAAACATTCAGTACTTC
TRBJ2-6	once	NA	TRBV5-5	CASSSYRASGANVLTF	TGTGCCAGCAGCTCCTACAGGGCCTCTGGGGCCAACGTCCTGACTTTC
TRBJ2-3	NA	TRBD2	TRBV11-3	CASSLGQREAGTDTQYF	TGTGCCAGCAGCTTAGGTCAGCGGGAGGCGGGCACAGATACGCAGTATTTT
TRBJ2-2	NA	NA	TRBV30	CAWSPKPSTGELFF	TGTGCCTGGAGCCCCAAGCCCTCCACCGGGGAGCTGTTTTTT
TRBJ2-7	NA	NA	TRBV29-1	CSVATVRGTTYEQYF	TGCAGCGTCGCCACCGTCCGGGGGACCACCTACGAGCAGTACTTC
TRBJ2-3	NA	TRBD2	TRBV6-1	CASSEALAGEVDTQYF	TGTGCCAGCAGTGAAGCGCTAGCGGGAGAAGTAGATACGCAGTATTTT
TRBJ2-7	once	TRBD1	TRBV7-2	CASSLDRSFSYEQYF	TGTGCCAGCAGCTTGGACAGGAGTTTCTCCTACGAGCAGTACTTC
TRBJ1-1	few	NA	TRBV4-1	CASSQPSSNTEAFF	TGCGCCAGCAGCCAACCTTCCTCGAACACTGAAGCTTTCTTT
TRBJ2-2	NA	TRBD1	TRBV5-4	CASSSGQVNTGELFF	TGTGCCAGCAGCTCAGGACAGGTGAACACCGGGGAGCTGTTTTTT
TRBJ2-5	NA	TRBD2	TRBV11-2	CASSLRLARQETQYF	TGTGCCAGCAGCTTACGACTAGCGAGGCAAGAGACCCAGTACTTC
TRBJ1-4	NA	NA	TRBV5-8	CASSTRTVGKLFF	TGTGCCAGCAGTACCCGAACAGTAGGAAAACTGTTTTTT
TRBJ2-1	NA	NA	TRBV10-2	CASSESLRYHEQFF	TGCGCCAGCAGTGAGTCCTTGAGGTACCATGAGCAGTTCTTC
TRBJ2-7	NA	TRBD1	TRBV7-2	CASSLTGAPYEQYF	TGTGCCAGCAGCTTAACAGGGGCCCCCTACGAGCAGTACTTC
TRBJ2-7	NA	NA	TRBV19	CASTIAAGFGGYEQYF	TGTGCCAGTACCATCGCTGCGGGGTTTGGGGGCTACGAGCAGTACTTC
TRBJ1-1	NA	TRBD1	TRBV30	CAWRVGTGTEAFF	TGTGCCTGGAGGGTTGGGACAGGGACTGAAGCTTTCTTT
TRBJ1-1	NA	TRBD1	TRBV29-1	CSARQGFLNTEAFF	TGCAGCGCAAGACAGGGTTTCTTGAACACTGAAGCTTTCTTT
TRBJ2-2	NA	NA	TRBV11-1	CASSLYGQTNTGELFF	TGTGCCAGCAGCTTGTACGGACAGACGAACACCGGGGAGCTGTTTTTT
TRBJ2-7	NA	NA	TRBV11-2	CASSLDNTPYYEQYF	TGTGCCAGCAGCTTAGATAACACGCCTTATTACGAGCAGTACTTC